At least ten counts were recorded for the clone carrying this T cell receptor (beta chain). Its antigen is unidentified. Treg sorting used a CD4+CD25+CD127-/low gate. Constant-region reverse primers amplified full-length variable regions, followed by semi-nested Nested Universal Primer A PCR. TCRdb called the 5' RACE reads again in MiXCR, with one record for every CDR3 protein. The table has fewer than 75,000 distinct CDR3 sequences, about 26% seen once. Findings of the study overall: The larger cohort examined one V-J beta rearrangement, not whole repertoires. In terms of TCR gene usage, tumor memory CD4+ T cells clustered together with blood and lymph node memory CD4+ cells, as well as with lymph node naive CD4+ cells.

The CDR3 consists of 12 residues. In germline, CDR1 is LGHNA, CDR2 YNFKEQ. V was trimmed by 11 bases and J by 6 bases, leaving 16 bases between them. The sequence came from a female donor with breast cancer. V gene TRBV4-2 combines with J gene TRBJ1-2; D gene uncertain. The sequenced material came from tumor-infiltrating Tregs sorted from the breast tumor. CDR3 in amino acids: CASTGRADGYTF. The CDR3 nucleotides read TGTGCCTCCACGGGGAGGGCTGATGGCTACACCTTC.